This TCR beta chain was documented in a study of T-cell memory formation after mild COVID-19 (dated by TCRdb to the early 2020s). Broadly, across the study: Most TCR sequence clusters were specific to one of the two donors. Longitudinal TCRalpha and TCRbeta repertoire sequencing tracked T-cell clones expanding and contracting after mild COVID-19 in two donors. The cohort comprised two young, previously healthy adult volunteers, one female and one male.

PBMCs were isolated by Ficoll-Paque density gradient centrifugation. Taken from the germline V gene, the CDR1 and CDR2 loops are MNHEY and SVGEGT. The CDR3 has 15 amino acids, counting the end cysteine and valine. This entry keeps only the CDR3 DNA: 45 bases, framed from base 1. Trimming takes 5 bases off V and 0 bases off J; junction bases not matched to a gene: 7. Sequencing instrument: Illumina NovaSeq 6000. cDNA libraries for TCRalpha and TCRbeta were prepared by 5'RACE using constant-segment primers, with sample barcodes and unique molecular identifiers added. RNA was extracted from every sample with Trizol reagent. The libraries were amplified in two PCR steps, and the second step added a second sample barcode and Illumina TruSeq adapters. Sequencing of the libraries was done on an Illumina NovaSeq, producing 2 x 150 bp paired-end reads. Processing in the source paper ran as follows. Demultiplexing of reads and collapsing into UMI-guided consensus sequences were performed with migec v1.2.7. Using mixcr v2.1.11, UMI consensuses were aligned to TRA and TRB V and J templates and then assembled into clonotypes. Expanded or contracted clonotypes were those called significant by both edgeR and NoisET, with noise models trained on biological replicates. edgeR calls used a false discovery rate-adjusted p below 0.01 and a log2 fold-change threshold of 1. PCA with hierarchical clustering of max-normalized trajectories of the 1000 most abundant clonotypes was used as exploratory dynamics analysis. Each responding clone was given a CD4 or CD8 phenotype based on the CD4+ and CD8+ repertoires, which had been sequenced separately. TCRdb's own reprocessing of the public reads used fastp at Q25 and MiXCR and kept productive beta chains. CDR3 protein duplicates are merged, each entry listing the most common genes and DNA. These V and J calls originate from TCRdb's pipeline instead of the authors' own analysis. Recorded for this sample are a few hundred thousand distinct CDR3 sequences; about an eighth of them occurred a single time. The biggest ten clones account for approximately 20% of the sample.

Concerning this clonotype: Its antigen remains undetermined. No base-level quality is on record; no much larger clone is a single base apart.

Overall study results and their limits: Contracting CD4+ clones were located mainly in the CM and EM memory subsets, whereas CD8+ clones were found to be enriched in EMRA. The study covered only a couple of mild cases, and larger cohorts including severe cases with pre-infection samples were considered necessary. Clones contracting from day 15 to 85 had balanced CD4/CD8 phenotypes, while a second wave expanding from day 15 to 37 was biased towards CD4+. The second-wave clones that peaked on day 37 were not confirmed to be SARS-CoV-2 specific. Some responding clones were detected in pre-infection memory, suggesting pre-existing cross-reactive memory T cells joined the SARS-CoV-2 response.

The V and J genes are TRBV6-2 or TRBV6-3 and TRBJ2-7, and TRBD2 matches 7 of the central bases. The sequenced sample consisted of PBMCs or a T cell subset sorted from them (not recorded which). The receptor was isolated from a man aged 18 to 30 who had mild COVID-19 (a few samples of this study predate the infection). The sample titles of this study are shuffled in the database, so cell type and time point are left out; the donor was told from shared clones. The CDR3 reads CASSEAGFGSYEQYV. The DNA sequence reads TGTGCCAGCAGTGAAGCGGGGTTCGGCTCCTACGAGCAGTACGTC.